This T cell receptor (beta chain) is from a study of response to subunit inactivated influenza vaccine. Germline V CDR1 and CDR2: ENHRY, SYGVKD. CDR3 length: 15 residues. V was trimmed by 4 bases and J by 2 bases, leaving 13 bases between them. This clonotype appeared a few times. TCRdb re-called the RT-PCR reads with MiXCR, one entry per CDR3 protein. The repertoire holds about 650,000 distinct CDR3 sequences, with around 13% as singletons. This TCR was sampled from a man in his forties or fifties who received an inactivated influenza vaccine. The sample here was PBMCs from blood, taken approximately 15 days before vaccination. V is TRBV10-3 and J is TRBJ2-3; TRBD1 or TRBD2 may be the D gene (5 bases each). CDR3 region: CAISVGTGPTDTQYF. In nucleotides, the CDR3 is TGTGCCATCAGTGTTGGGACCGGACCCACAGATACGCAGTATTTT.